A selection of T cell receptor beta chains follows, all from one sample in a study of read filtering for tumor transcriptome and immune sequencing. Each CDR3 protein is one row after TCRdb ran MiXCR on the reads. The sample holds 40,000 to 55,000 distinct CDR3 sequences, less than 20% seen once. The sequenced sample was a population of CD138-negative cells sorted from bone marrow. The receptors originated from a donor at least 40 years old with multiple myeloma. CDR3s include the opening cysteine and the closing phenylalanine or tryptophan. The D gene is left open where the match is weak. Clone size is shown for a subset of rows, as once, few, many or a class of expanded clone.

clone_size	v_call	d_call	j_call	cdr3_aa
-	TRBV12-3/TRBV12-4	TRBD2	TRBJ2-7	CASRRGEGYEQYF
many	TRBV19	TRBD1	TRBJ2-3	CASSISGGVGDTQYF
many	TRBV7-9	-	TRBJ2-2	CASSLEGMGRIPTGELFF
-	TRBV9	TRBD2	TRBJ2-3	CASSVVPSGIDTQYF
many	TRBV5-1	-	TRBJ2-1	CASSLGLFNEQFF
many	TRBV4-1	TRBD2	TRBJ2-3	CASSQPKAGSGIRDTQYF
many	TRBV5-1	TRBD1	TRBJ1-5	CASSTGQVNQPQHF
many	TRBV7-2	-	TRBJ1-5	CASSLGSGNGGQPQHF
many	TRBV4-1	TRBD1	TRBJ1-1	CASSHWTGTEAFF
many	TRBV29-1	TRBD1	TRBJ2-1	CSVSPRTGASYNEQFF
many	TRBV10-3	-	TRBJ1-1	CAITKGGGDTEAFF
medium-sized	TRBV20-1	-	TRBJ1-1	CSARVGRRNTEAFF
many	TRBV12-3/TRBV12-4	-	TRBJ2-5	CASSDAPQETQYF
many	TRBV6-2/TRBV6-3	TRBD2	TRBJ2-1	CASSPHPPSGSSYNEQFF
many	TRBV13	TRBD1	TRBJ1-1	CASSLDRDRGPEAFF
-	TRBV7-2	-	TRBJ1-1	CASSVTPNTEAFF
many	TRBV29-1	-	TRBJ1-1	CSVALARRNTEAFF
many	TRBV10-3	-	TRBJ2-5	CAIRRGETQYF
-	TRBV19	-	TRBJ2-7	CASSAPRAGSSYEQYF
many	TRBV20-1	-	TRBJ2-1	CSAREGYGNEQFF
-	TRBV20-1	-	TRBJ2-7	CSASRASGIRELYF
many	TRBV29-1	-	TRBJ1-5	CSVEFPGGGGQPQHF
many	TRBV4-1	-	TRBJ2-3	CASSPGPTTDTQYF
many	TRBV5-1	-	TRBJ2-7	CASSLGGSAYEQYF
many	TRBV12-5	-	TRBJ2-3	CASGFGHSTDTQYF
few	TRBV7-2	TRBD2	TRBJ2-5	CASSWGLAGDRETQYF
-	TRBV5-1	TRBD2	TRBJ2-3	CASSPGTIETDTQYF
-	TRBV14	-	TRBJ1-1	CASSPYTDTEAFF
many	TRBV7-6	TRBD2	TRBJ2-5	CASSSTSLETQYF
few	TRBV6-6	TRBD1	TRBJ2-1	CASRPGQIGNEQFF
-	TRBV5-4	TRBD1	TRBJ2-1	CASSRQGAPYNEQFF
many	TRBV2	-	TRBJ2-4	CASSDSWGAPAKNIQYF
medium-sized	TRBV5-1	TRBD2	TRBJ2-1	CASSPGLAGGTSYNEQFF
many	TRBV5-1	TRBD1	TRBJ1-4	CASSLDGTGVNEKLFF
many	TRBV5-5	TRBD2	TRBJ2-1	CASSLILAANYNERFF
few	TRBV12-3/TRBV12-4	-	TRBJ1-5	CASSGHSNQPQHF
many	TRBV12-3/TRBV12-4	-	TRBJ1-5	CASARAQGQPQHF
many	TRBV7-9	-	TRBJ1-1	CASSLSVNTEAFF
-	TRBV9	-	TRBJ2-5	CASTRTSANQETQYF
many	TRBV20-1	TRBD1	TRBJ1-6	CSARRGTGDNSPLHF
many	TRBV24-1	TRBD2	TRBJ2-3	CATSEASGKTDTQYF
many	TRBV15	-	TRBJ2-5	CATGRSTLEETQYF
many	TRBV4-1	TRBD1	TRBJ2-4	CASSQTGALAKNIQYF
few	TRBV11-2	-	TRBJ2-7	CASSLYIGLGAGEQYF
-	TRBV13	-	TRBJ2-7	CASSLTFERANYAQYF
many	TRBV3-1	TRBD2	TRBJ2-5	CASSQARGGIGETQYF